Listed here are 2 T cell receptor beta chains from one sample, sequenced in a study of PD-1 blockade in classical Hodgkin lymphoma. Every patient experienced relapse after autologous stem cell transplantation, and brentuximab vedotin exposure varied. The table came from immunoSEQ multiplex PCR; TCRdb's copy has only in-frame clones and leaves some out. The sample holds 100,000 or so clones; around 89% are singletons and the top ten take 6.5% to 7.5%. The material sequenced was peripheral blood mononuclear cells (PBMCs), taken before the second cycle of nivolumab. The receptors originated from a human donor with classical Hodgkin lymphoma.

This clone has a single count. CDR3 protein: CASSSGGRSTDTQYF. CDR3 DNA: TGTGCCAGCAGCTCAGGGGGTCGGAGCACAGATACGCAGTATTTT. This sequence joins TRBV5-6 and TRBJ2-3; 7 bases agree with TRBD1. With 3 bases clipped from V and 0 bases from J, the junction kept 4 bases outside the gene matches. CDR3 length: 15 residues. Germline loops: CDR1 SGHDT, CDR2 YYEEEE. The whole variable domain, remainder taken from reference TRBV5-6 and TRBJ2-3, is DAGVTQSPTHLIKTRGQQVTLRCSPKSGHDTVSWYQQALGQGPQFIFQYYEEEERQRGNFPDRFSGHQFPNYSSELNVNALLLGDSALYLCASSSGGRSTDTQYFGPGTRLTVL.

The rearrangement links TRBV5-1 to TRBJ1-1, with D unresolved. Germline CDR1 SGHRS, CDR2 YFSETQ. This CDR3 contains 13 residues. Trimming removed 1 base from V and 2 bases from J, with 6 bases in between. CDR3 in DNA: TGCGCCAGCAGCTTGCCATCCAACACTGAAGCTTTCTTT. Its translation is CASSLPSNTEAFF.